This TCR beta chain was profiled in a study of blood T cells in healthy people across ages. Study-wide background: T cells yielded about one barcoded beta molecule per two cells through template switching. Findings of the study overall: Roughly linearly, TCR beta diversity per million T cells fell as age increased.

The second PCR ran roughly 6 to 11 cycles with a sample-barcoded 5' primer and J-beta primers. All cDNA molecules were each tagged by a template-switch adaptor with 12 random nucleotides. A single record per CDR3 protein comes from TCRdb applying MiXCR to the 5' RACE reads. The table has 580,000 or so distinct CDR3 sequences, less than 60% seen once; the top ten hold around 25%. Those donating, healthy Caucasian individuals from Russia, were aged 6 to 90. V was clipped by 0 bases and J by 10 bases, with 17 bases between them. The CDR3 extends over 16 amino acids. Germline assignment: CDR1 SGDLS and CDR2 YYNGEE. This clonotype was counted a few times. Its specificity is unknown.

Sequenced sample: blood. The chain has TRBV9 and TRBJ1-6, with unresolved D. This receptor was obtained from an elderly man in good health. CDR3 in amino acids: CASSVASEGIGSPLHF. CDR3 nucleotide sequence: TGTGCCAGCAGCGTAGCTAGTGAGGGTATCGGATCACCCCTCCACTTT.